Below are 19 T cell receptor beta chains sequenced from a single sample in a study of blood T cell repertoires in COVID-19. Sequenced by immunoSEQ multiplex PCR; TCRdb stores in-frame clones only, minus some. The data contain 170,000 or so clones, roughly four fifths of them singletons. The sequenced sample was peripheral blood. The receptor set was obtained from a human donor in a cohort sampled during active COVID-19.

V and J are TRBV5-8 and TRBJ2-7; the D gene is possibly TRBD2 (6 bases). Trimming removed 9 bases from V and 3 bases from J, with 13 bases in between. There are 12 residues in the CDR3. CDR1 and CDR2 (germline): SGHTS, YDEGEE. The CDR3 protein is CATLRGIYEQYF. DNA for the CDR3: TGTGCCACCCTTCGGGGGATCTACGAGCAGTACTTC.

The chain uses TRBV25-1 and TRBJ2-7; no definite D call. Germline loops: CDR1 MGHDK, CDR2 SYGVNS. The CDR3 totals 13 residues. Trimming pared 1 base from V and 4 bases from J, leaving 8 bases between. In nucleotides, the CDR3 is TGTGCCAGCAGTGAATTTGGCAGGTACGAGCAGTACTTC. This sequence encodes CASSEFGRYEQYF.

The rearrangement uses TRBV5-4 and TRBJ2-2; 7 bases map to TRBD1. This CDR3 contains 15 residues. Germline lookup yields CDR1 SGHNT and CDR2 YYREEE (reference sequence). Germline trimming cut 1 base from V and 7 bases from J; bases unmatched to any gene: 7. The CDR3 reads CASSLNRGKVGELFF. DNA of the CDR3: TGTGCCAGCAGCTTGAACAGGGGCAAGGTCGGGGAGCTGTTTTTT.

This CDR3 reads CASSSTGREYNEQFF. For the CDR3, the DNA is TGTGCCAGCAGCTCGACAGGGAGAGAGTACAATGAGCAGTTCTTC. The V call is TRBV5-5, the J call TRBJ2-1; TRBD1 matches 7 bases. Germline lookup yields CDR1 SGHKS and CDR2 YYEKEE (reference sequence). CDR3 length: 15 amino acids. Trimming at V came to 3 bases and at J to 4 bases, leaving 7 bases not matched to a gene.

The rearrangement joins TRBV7-2 to TRBJ2-3, with D tentatively TRBD2 (5 bases). The germline V gene has CDR1 SGHTA and CDR2 FQGNSA. This CDR3 is 17 amino acids long. Trimming took off 4 bases at V and 6 bases at J, with 23 bases between the two ends. The chain's CDR3 is CASSSPLPRVGGDTQYF. The CDR3 DNA sequence: TGTGCCAGCAGCTCACCTCTACCTCGGGTGGGCGGGGATACGCAGTATTTT.

The chain recombines TRBV5-1 with TRBJ1-2; 7 nucleotides align to TRBD1. The CDR3 runs to 13 residues. CDR1 SGHRS and CDR2 YFSETQ come from the germline V gene. Trimming took 3 bases from V and 8 from J; bases not matched to a gene: 7. CDR3 nucleotides: TGCGCCAGCAGCTCGAGGGGACAGTACGGCTACACCTTC. Its translation: CASSSRGQYGYTF. Filled out from reference TRBV5-1 and TRBJ1-2, the complete variable domain reads KAGVTQTPRYLIKTRGQQVTLSCSPISGHRSVSWYQQTPGQGLQFLFEYFSETQRNKGNFPGRFSGRQFSNSRSEMNVSTLELGDSALYLCASSSRGQYGYTFGSGTRLTVV.

The chain joins TRBV6-2 or TRBV6-3 to TRBJ2-7; D is unclear. The ends were cut back, 6 bases at V and 1 base at J, with 16 bases in the middle. Germline-derived CDR1 and CDR2 are MNHEY and SVGEGT. This CDR3 spans 15 amino acids. The CDR3 nucleotides read TGTGCCAGCAGCTTTAGCCGATTTAGGTCCTACGAGCAGTACTTC. Protein sequence: CASSFSRFRSYEQYF.

This clone was seen only once. CDR3 nucleotide sequence: TGTGCCAGCAGCCCGAGACAGGGACAGAACACTGAAGCTTTCTTT. Translated: CASSPRQGQNTEAFF. The chain joins TRBV6-6 to TRBJ1-1, with TRBD1 identical over 7 bases. With 6 bases clipped from V and 1 base from J, the junction kept 8 bases outside the gene matches. The CDR3 contains 15 residues. CDR1 is MNHNY and CDR2 is SVGAGI in the germline V gene (reference sequence).

This clone is a singleton in its sample. V and J are TRBV6-5 and TRBJ2-7; 7 bases align to TRBD1. Trimming cost V 5 bases and J 0 bases; bases outside gene matches: 7. CDR1 is MNHEY, CDR2 SVGAGI, per germline. The CDR3 is 15 amino acids. Written as DNA, the CDR3 is TGTGCCAGCAGTCGACTACAGGGGAGCTCCTACGAGCAGTACTTC. It yields the protein CASSRLQGSSYEQYF.

The chain uses TRBV6-2 or TRBV6-3 and TRBJ2-7, with TRBD2 matching 9 bases. The V segment lost 2 bases and the J segment 0 bases; nucleotides outside the gene matches: 5. CDR3 length: 16 residues. Germline CDR1 and CDR2: MNHEY and SVGEGT. The CDR3 sequence is CASSYPAGGGSYEQYF. For the CDR3, the DNA is TGTGCCAGCAGTTACCCCGCGGGGGGGGGCTCCTACGAGCAGTACTTC.

The chain has TRBV9 and TRBJ1-1; 8 bases are a match to TRBD1. Germline trimming cut 0 bases from V and 8 bases from J; bases unmatched to any gene: 0. The germline CDR1 and CDR2 sequences are SGDLS and YYNGEE. The CDR3 sequence is 12 residues long. The CDR3 protein is CASSVGTGEAFF. DNA for the CDR3: TGTGCCAGCAGCGTAGGGACAGGGGAAGCTTTCTTT.

V and J are TRBV7-9 and TRBJ2-7; 9 positions match TRBD1. Germline V CDR1 and CDR2: SEHNR, FQNEAQ (reference sequence). Trimming took 6 bases from V and 4 from J; bases not matched to a gene: 4. This CDR3 spans 13 amino acids. The CDR3 DNA is TGTGCCAGCAGTAATGGGACAGGGTACGAGCAGTACTTC. Protein: CASSNGTGYEQYF.

This chain connects TRBV3-1 (or the pseudogene TRBV3-2) to TRBJ1-6, with unresolved D. The CDR3 is made up of 15 amino acids. The germline gives CDR1 LGHDT, CDR2 YNNKEL (reference sequence). Trimming took off 1 base at V and 6 bases at J, with 10 bases between the two ends. This chain's CDR3 is CASSQAGVGNSPLHF. Here the CDR3 DNA reads TGTGCCAGCAGCCAAGCCGGGGTGGGTAATTCACCCCTCCACTTT.

Notes on this clone: Other nucleotide sequences in the sample specify the same CDR3. The chain is built from TRBV11-2 and TRBJ1-1, with 10 bases lining up with TRBD1. Unmatched junction bases numbered 4, after V lost 5 bases and J lost 4 bases. Germline values: CDR1 SGHAT, CDR2 FQNNGV. The CDR3 is 14 residues long. Here the CDR3 reads CASSPRTGGTEAFF. DNA of the CDR3: TGTGCCAGCAGCCCCAGGACAGGGGGCACTGAAGCTTTCTTT.

The V call is TRBV9, the J call TRBJ2-1; 9 nucleotides agree with TRBD1. V lost 0 bases, J lost 10 bases, and 8 bases stayed unmatched. CDR1 SGDLS and CDR2 YYNGEE come from the germline V gene. The CDR3 length is 15 residues. The CDR3 protein is CASSVGQQGAWEQFF. CDR3 coding DNA: TGTGCCAGCAGCGTAGGGCAACAGGGGGCCTGGGAGCAGTTCTTC.

The rearrangement joins TRBV6-6 to TRBJ1-2; D gene ambiguous. V was shortened by 4 bases and J by 0 bases, with 6 bases between the two germline ends. Germline assignment: CDR1 MNHNY and CDR2 SVGAGI (reference sequence). The CDR3 extends over 13 amino acids. CDR3 sequence: CASSSTANYGYTF. DNA of the CDR3: TGTGCCAGCAGTTCGACTGCTAACTATGGCTACACCTTC.

The V gene is TRBV4-2, the J gene TRBJ2-7, with D unresolved. The germline V gene encodes CDR1 LGHNA and CDR2 YNFKEQ. The CDR3 length is 13 residues. V was trimmed by 3 bases and J by 0 bases, leaving 6 bases between them. CDR3 sequence reads: CASSQRHSYEQYF. Written as DNA, the CDR3 is TGTGCCAGCAGCCAGAGGCACTCCTACGAGCAGTACTTC.

This clone was counted between two and nine times. The rearrangement uses TRBV3-1 (or the pseudogene TRBV3-2) and TRBJ1-1, with 9 bases matching TRBD1. The CDR3 has 16 residues. V lost 1 base, J lost 0 bases, and 3 bases stayed unmatched. From germline, CDR1 is LGHDT and CDR2 YNNKEL (reference sequence). The CDR3 DNA is TGTGCCAGCAGCCAAGGGACAGGGGATTTGAACACTGAAGCTTTCTTT. Translating gives CASSQGTGDLNTEAFF.

V is TRBV19 and J is TRBJ1-4; 8 nucleotides agree with TRBD1. J gave up 8 bases and V 6 bases, and 5 bases lay outside the gene matches. Germline V gene lookup returns CDR1 LNHDA and CDR2 SQIVND (reference sequence). This CDR3 is built from 13 residues. The CDR3 protein is CASRGQGVEKLFF. The CDR3 DNA reads TGTGCCAGTAGAGGACAGGGTGTCGAAAAACTGTTTTTT.